There are a few counts of the clone carrying this TCR beta chain. This entry is derived from a study of T-cell memory formation after mild COVID-19. TCRdb reanalysed the 5' RACE reads using MiXCR and keeps one entry per CDR3 protein. The table lists 250,000 to 300,000 distinct CDR3 sequences, roughly 17% of them singletons, with 22% in the top ten. The length of the CDR3 is 15 residues. J gave up 2 bases and V 6 bases, and 9 bases lay outside the gene matches. Sequencing was done on a sample of PBMCs or a T cell subset sorted from them (not recorded which). The clonotype was recovered from a young man who had mild COVID-19 (a few samples of this study predate the infection). Cell type and time point are not known. This chain uses TRBV23-1 with TRBJ2-5; 7 bases are shared with TRBD1. TRBV23-1 is flagged as an ORF with uncertain function. CDR3 protein: CASRSGTEHQETQYF. The CDR3 region has the DNA TGCGCCAGCAGATCCGGGACAGAACATCAAGAGACCCAGTACTTC.